This TCR beta chain was found in a study of identical twins. Study-wide results and caveats: With abundant cord blood beta clonotypes, insertions were fewer; memory repertoires showed no such pattern.

Points on this clonotype: Its antigen is not known.

All donors were healthy Caucasians. From the 5' RACE reads, TCRdb called clonotypes with MiXCR, one entry per CDR3 protein. Altogether 450,000 to 650,000 distinct CDR3 sequences are present, 13% to 15% being singletons, with the ten largest covering 0.44%. The CDR3 runs 14 residues. Trimming took off 6 bases at V and 4 bases at J, with 12 bases between the two ends. Germline loops: CDR1 SEHNR, CDR2 FQNEAQ (reference sequence). These data also featured in a second study, about yellow fever vaccine responses in identical twins.

The source of this sequence is a woman under 30 in good health. V usage is TRBV7-9 and J usage is TRBJ2-2; a weak D match, TRBD2 (5 bases). The specimen sequenced was CD4+ T cells sorted from blood. The DNA for the CDR3 is TGTGCCAGCAGAAATACTAGTTCCACCGGGGAGCTGTTTTTT. This translates into CASRNTSSTGELFF.